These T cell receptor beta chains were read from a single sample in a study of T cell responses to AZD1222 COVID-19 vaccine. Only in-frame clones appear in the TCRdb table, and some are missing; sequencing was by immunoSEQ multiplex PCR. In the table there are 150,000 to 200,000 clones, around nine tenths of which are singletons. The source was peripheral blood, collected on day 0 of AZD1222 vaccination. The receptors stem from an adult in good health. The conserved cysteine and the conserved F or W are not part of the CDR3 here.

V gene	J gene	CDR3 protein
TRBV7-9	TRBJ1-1	ASSLVRSGLNTEAF
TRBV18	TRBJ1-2	ASSPAGQGNYGYT
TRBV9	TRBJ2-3	ASSVGDTQY
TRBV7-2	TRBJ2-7	ASSSPLIYEQY
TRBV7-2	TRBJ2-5	ASSLRGSGGTETQY
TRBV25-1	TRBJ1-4	ASSGRMAYEKLF
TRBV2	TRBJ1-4	AIPLGASNEKLF
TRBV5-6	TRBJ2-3	ASSSPWPSGGSTDTQY
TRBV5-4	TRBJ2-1	ASSLPRGTNNEQF
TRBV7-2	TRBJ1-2	ASSQQGGGYT
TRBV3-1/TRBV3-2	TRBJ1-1	ASIRQGSGTEAF
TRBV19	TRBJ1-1	ASGQGQNTEAF
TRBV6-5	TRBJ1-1	ASSPRTGSGTEAF